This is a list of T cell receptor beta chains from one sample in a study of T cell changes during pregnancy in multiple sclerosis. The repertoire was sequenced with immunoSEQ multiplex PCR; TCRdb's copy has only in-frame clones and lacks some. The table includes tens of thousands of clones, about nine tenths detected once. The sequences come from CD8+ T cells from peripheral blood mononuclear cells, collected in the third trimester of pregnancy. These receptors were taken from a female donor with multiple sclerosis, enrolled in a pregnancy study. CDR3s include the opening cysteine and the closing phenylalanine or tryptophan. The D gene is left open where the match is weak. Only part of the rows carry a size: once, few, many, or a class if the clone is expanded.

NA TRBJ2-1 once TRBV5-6 TGTGCCAGCAGCTTGGTGTCAGGGATTATCAATGAGCAGTTCTTC CASSLVSGIINEQFF
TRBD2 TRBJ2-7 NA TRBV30 TGTGCCTGGAGTCTAAACCCGACTAGCGGTTACGAGCAGTACTTC CAWSLNPTSGYEQYF
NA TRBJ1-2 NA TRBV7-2 TGTGCCAGCAGCCCCGGGGGGTCCGGCGGCTACACCTTC CASSPGGSGGYTF
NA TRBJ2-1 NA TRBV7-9 TGTGCCAGCAGCTTTTACGGAGATGAGCAGTTCTTC CASSFYGDEQFF
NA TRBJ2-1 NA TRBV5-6 TGTGCCAGCAGCACACTTGACAGGGAGCAGTTCTTC CASSTLDREQFF
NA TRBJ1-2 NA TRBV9 TGTGCCAGCGCCCCGGTGGGAGGGGGTGCGGCTAACTATGGCTACACCTTC CASAPVGGGAANYGYTF
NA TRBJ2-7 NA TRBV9 TGTGCCAGCAGCGTAGTGGAGGACAGCTACGAGCAGTACTTC CASSVVEDSYEQYF
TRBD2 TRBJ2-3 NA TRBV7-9 TGTGCCAGCAGCTTCCGGGAGGGGAGCACAGATACGCAGTATTTT CASSFREGSTDTQYF
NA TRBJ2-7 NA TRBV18 TGTGCCAGCTCACCAACGACCGGGAGCTCACCTTACGAGCAGTACTTC CASSPTTGSSPYEQYF
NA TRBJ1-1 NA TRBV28 TGTGCCAGCAGTAAAGGGGCCACTGAAGCTTTCTTT CASSKGATEAFF
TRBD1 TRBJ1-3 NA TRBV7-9 TGTGCCAGCAGCGCGACAGGGACACTAAACACCATATATTTT CASSATGTLNTIYF
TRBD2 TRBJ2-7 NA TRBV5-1 TGCGCCAGCAGCTTGCTCCGGACTAGCGGGTCCGAGCAGTACTTC CASSLLRTSGSEQYF
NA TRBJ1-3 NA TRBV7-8 TGTGCCAGCAGCTTAGGTCGGGGGGGCTCTGGAAACACCATATATTTT CASSLGRGGSGNTIYF
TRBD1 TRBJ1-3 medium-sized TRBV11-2 TGTGCCAGCAGCTCCGGGACAGACTCTGGAAACACCATATATTTT CASSSGTDSGNTIYF
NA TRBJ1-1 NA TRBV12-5 TGTGCTAGTGGTTTGTTGGGGCTTGGGACTGAAGCTTTCTTT CASGLLGLGTEAFF
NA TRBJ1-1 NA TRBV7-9 TGTGCCAGCAGCTCTGATAGGGGCCACACTGAAGCTTTCTTT CASSSDRGHTEAFF
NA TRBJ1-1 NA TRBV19 TGTGCCAGTAGTATCACTCTAACTTCTGAAGCTTTCTTT CASSITLTSEAFF
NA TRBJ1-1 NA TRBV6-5 TGTGCCAGCAGTTACGGGGGCACACGGAACACTGAAGCTTTCTTT CASSYGGTRNTEAFF
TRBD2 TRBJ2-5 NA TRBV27 TGTGCCAGCAGTTTAACACTAGCGGGGGTTCACCAGTACTTC CASSLTLAGVHQYF
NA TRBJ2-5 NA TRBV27 TGTGCCAGCAGGCCGCGGCCCCTGGGTGGGGAGACCCAGTACTTC CASRPRPLGGETQYF
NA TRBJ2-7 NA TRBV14 TGTGCCAGCAGCCAAGGGAAGGGGCCCCACTACGAGCAGTACTTC CASSQGKGPHYEQYF
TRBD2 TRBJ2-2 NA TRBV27 TGTGCCAGCAACCCCCGGATCCTAGCGGGTGGCCGGGAGCTGTTTTTT CASNPRILAGGRELFF
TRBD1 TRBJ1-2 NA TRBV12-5 TGTGCTAGTGGTTTGGACAGGGGCCTTAATGGCTACACCTTC CASGLDRGLNGYTF
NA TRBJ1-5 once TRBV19 TGTGCCAGTAGTATCAACGGGGGGAATCAGCCCCAGCATTTT CASSINGGNQPQHF
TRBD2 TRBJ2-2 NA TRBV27 TGTGCCAGCAGTTTAGGGACTAGCGGGGGAAACACCGGGGAGCTGTTTTTT CASSLGTSGGNTGELFF
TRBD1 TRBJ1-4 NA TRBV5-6 TGTGCCAGCAGCTGGCGGACAGGGGGCTATGAAAAACTGTTTTTT CASSWRTGGYEKLFF
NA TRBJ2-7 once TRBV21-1 TGTGCCAGCAGCAAAGAGGAGGGGGGGAGGTGCGAGCAGTACTTC CASSKEEGGRCEQYF
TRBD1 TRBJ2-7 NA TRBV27 TGTGCCAGCAGTTTACTGACAGGGGGGGCCTACGAGCAGTACTTC CASSLLTGGAYEQYF
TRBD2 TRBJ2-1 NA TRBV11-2 TGTGCCAGCAGCTTAGTTGTCGCTGACGCGGGGGATGAGCAGTTCTTC CASSLVVADAGDEQFF
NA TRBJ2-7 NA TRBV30 TGTGCCTGGAGTGTAGGGGGGGGACTCTACGAGCAGTACTTC CAWSVGGGLYEQYF
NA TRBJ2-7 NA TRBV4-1 TGCGCCAGCAGCCAAGTCCATCCATCGGGCGGGGCGACCTACGAGCAGTACTTC CASSQVHPSGGATYEQYF
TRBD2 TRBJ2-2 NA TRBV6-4 TGTGCCAGCAGTGACATGGCTAGCGGGAACACCGGGGAGCTGTTTTTT CASSDMASGNTGELFF
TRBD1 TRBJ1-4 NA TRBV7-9 TGTGCCAGCAGCTCTCGGACAGGGGTTGGAGAAAAACTGTTTTTT CASSSRTGVGEKLFF
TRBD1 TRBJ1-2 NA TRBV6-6 TGTGCCAGCCAGGACAGGGGCCCTAACTATGGCTACACCTTC CASQDRGPNYGYTF
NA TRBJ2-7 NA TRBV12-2 TGTGCAAGTCGCTTAGCGACGAGACTAGCGGGATTACTTTCCTACGAGCAGTACTTC CASRLATRLAGLLSYEQYF
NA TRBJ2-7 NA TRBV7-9 TGTGCCAGCAGCTTAGCTGCAGGTCGCTACGAGCAGTACTTC CASSLAAGRYEQYF
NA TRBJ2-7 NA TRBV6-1 TGTGCCAGCAGCTGGATCGAGGGCCCAGGGGACGAGCAGTACTTC CASSWIEGPGDEQYF
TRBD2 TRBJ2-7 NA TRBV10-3 TGTGCCATCAGTGACGGGGGGACTAGCGGGAACGAGCAGTACTTC CAISDGGTSGNEQYF
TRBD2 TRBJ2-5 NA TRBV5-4 TGTGCCAGCAGCCTAGCGGGGGGGGAAGAGACCCAGTACTTC CASSLAGGEETQYF
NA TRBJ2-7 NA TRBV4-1 TGCGCCAGCAGCCAAGCTTGGGACTTGCTTCTCTACGAGCAGTACTTC CASSQAWDLLLYEQYF
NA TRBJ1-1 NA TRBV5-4 TGTGCCAGCACCGACATGCAGGGAAGTGGTGGTGAAGCTTTCTTT CASTDMQGSGGEAFF
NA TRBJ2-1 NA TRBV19 TGTGCCAGTAGTATTCTGTCACAGCCCAATGAGCAGTTCTTC CASSILSQPNEQFF
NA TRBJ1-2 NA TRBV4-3 TGCGCCAGCAGCCAACTAGGGCCGGAAGAGGGTTTTGGCTACACCTTC CASSQLGPEEGFGYTF
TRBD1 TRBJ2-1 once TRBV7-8 TGTGCCAGCAGCTTAGGCAGGGGGCAAGCGCATGAGCAGTTCTTC CASSLGRGQAHEQFF
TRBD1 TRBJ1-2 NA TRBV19 TGTGCCAGTACGACAGGGGGCTATGGCTACACCTTC CASTTGGYGYTF
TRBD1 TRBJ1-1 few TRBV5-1 TGCGCCAGCAGCCTCGGGACAGGGTGGGAAGCTTTCTTT CASSLGTGWEAFF
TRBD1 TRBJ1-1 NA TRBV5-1 TGCGCCAGCAGCTTGGAAGGGGGCTCGGGAGCTTTCTTT CASSLEGGSGAFF
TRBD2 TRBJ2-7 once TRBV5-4 TGTGCCAGCAGCTTGAGCGGGGAGGGCTACGAGCAGTACTTC CASSLSGEGYEQYF
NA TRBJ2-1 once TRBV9 TGTGCCAGCAGCGTAGATACCGACGGGGGTTGGGGTGAGCAGTTCTTC CASSVDTDGGWGEQFF